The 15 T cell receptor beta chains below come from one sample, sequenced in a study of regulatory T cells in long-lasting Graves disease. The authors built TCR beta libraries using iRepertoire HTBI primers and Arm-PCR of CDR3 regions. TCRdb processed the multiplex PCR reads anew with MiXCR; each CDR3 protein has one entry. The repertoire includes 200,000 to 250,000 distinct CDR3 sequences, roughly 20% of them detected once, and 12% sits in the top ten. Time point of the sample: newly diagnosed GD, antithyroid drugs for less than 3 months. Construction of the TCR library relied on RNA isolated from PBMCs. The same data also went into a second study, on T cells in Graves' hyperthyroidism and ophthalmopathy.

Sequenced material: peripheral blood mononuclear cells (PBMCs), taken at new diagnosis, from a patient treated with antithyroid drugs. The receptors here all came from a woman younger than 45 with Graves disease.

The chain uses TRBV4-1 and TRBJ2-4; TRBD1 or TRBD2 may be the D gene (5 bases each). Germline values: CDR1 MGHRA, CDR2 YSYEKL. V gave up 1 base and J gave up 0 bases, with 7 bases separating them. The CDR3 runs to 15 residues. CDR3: CASSQGDLAKNIQYF. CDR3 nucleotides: TGCGCCAGCAGCCAAGGGGACCTAGCCAAAAACATTCAGTACTTC.

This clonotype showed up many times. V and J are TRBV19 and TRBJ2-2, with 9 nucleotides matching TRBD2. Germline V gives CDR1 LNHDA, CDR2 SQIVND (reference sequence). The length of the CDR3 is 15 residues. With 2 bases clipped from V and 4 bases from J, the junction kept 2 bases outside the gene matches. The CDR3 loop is CASSISGGRTGELFF. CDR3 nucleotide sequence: TGTGCCAGTAGTATAAGCGGGGGGCGCACCGGGGAGCTGTTTTTT.

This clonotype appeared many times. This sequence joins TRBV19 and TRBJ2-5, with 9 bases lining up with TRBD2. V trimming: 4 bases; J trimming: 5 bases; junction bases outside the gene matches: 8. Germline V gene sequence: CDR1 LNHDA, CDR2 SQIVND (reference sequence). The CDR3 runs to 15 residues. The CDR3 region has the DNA TGTGCCAGTAGTAAAGGAGGACTAGCGCCCGAGACCCAGTACTTC. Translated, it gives CASSKGGLAPETQYF.

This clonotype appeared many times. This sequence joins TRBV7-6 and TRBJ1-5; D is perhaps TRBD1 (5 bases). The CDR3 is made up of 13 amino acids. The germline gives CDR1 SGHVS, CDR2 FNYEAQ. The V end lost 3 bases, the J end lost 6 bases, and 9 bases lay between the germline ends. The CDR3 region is CASSLGEGQPQHF. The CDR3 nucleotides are TGTGCCAGCAGCTTGGGGGAGGGTCAGCCCCAGCATTTT. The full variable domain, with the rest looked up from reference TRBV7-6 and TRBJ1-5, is GAGVSQSPRYKVTKRGQDVALRCDPISGHVSLYWYRQALGQGPEFLTYFNYEAQQDKSGLPNDRFSAERPEGSISTLTIQRTEQRDSAMYRCASSLGEGQPQHFGDGTRLSIL.

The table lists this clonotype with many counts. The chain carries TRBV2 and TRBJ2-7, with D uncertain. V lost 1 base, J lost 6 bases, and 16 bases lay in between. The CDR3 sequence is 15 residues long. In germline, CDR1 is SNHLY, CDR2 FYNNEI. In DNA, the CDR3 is TGTGCCAGCAGTGAAGGGACGGAGTTCTTCTTCGAGCAGTACTTC. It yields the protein CASSEGTEFFFEQYF.

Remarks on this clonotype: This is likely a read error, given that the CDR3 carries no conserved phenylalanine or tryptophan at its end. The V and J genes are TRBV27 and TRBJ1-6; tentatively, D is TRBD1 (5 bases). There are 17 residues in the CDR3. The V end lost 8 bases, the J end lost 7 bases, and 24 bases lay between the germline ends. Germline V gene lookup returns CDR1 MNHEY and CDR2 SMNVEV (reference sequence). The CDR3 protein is CASAMILRGNQNSPLHV. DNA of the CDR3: TGTGCCAGCGCCATGATCCTAAGGGGTAACCAGAATTCACCCCTCCACGTT.

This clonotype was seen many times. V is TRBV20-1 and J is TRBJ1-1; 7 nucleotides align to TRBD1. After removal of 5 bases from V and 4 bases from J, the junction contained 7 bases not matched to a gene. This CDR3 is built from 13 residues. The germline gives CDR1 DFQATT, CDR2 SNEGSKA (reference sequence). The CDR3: CSAPDRATTEAFF. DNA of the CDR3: TGCAGTGCTCCTGACAGGGCCACCACTGAAGCTTTCTTT.

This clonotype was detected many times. As DNA, the CDR3 is TGTGCCAGCAGCTTAGGACAGGGGGATCATCAGCCCCAGCATTTT. It specifies CASSLGQGDHQPQHF. The chain links TRBV11-2 to TRBJ1-5; 9 nucleotides align to TRBD1. CDR1 and CDR2 from the germline V gene are SGHAT and FQNNGV. The CDR3 spans 15 residues. V lost 1 base to trimming and J lost 5 bases; unmatched junction nucleotides: 3.

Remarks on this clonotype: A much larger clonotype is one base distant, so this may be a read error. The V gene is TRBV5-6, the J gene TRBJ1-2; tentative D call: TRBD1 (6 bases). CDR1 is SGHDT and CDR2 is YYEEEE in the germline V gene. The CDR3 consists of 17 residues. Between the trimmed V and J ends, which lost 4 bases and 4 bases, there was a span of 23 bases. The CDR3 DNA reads TGTGCCAGCAGCCCCCGTGAGGGGGGGGCCCCAAGCTATGGCTACACCTTC. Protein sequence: CASSPREGGAPSYGYTF.

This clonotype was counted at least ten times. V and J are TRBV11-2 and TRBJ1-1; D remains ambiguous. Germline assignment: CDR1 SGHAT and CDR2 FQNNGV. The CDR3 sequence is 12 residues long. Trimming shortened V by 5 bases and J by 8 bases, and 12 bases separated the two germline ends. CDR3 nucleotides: TGTGCCAGCAGCCGTCCCGGTTGGGAAGCTTTCTTT. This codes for CASSRPGWEAFF.

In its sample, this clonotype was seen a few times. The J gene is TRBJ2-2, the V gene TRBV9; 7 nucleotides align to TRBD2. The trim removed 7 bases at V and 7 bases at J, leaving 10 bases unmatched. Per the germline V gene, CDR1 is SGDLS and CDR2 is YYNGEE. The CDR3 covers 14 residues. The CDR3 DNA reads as TGTGCCAGCGGTCGGGGGGACTCCCTCGGGGAGCTGTTTTTT. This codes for CASGRGDSLGELFF.

DNA of the CDR3: TGTGCCAGCAGCTTGAGCACCGAATTTCACACTGAAGCTTTCTTT. This gives the protein CASSLSTEFHTEAFF. The V gene is TRBV5-4, the J gene TRBJ1-1; D not resolved. V was clipped by 1 base and J by 3 bases, with 13 bases between them. This CDR3 has 15 residues. Germline loops: CDR1 SGHNT, CDR2 YYREEE (reference sequence).

CDR3 DNA sequence: TGTGCCAGCACCCGAGGACCTGAAGCTTTCTTT. Amino acids: CASTRGPEAFF. V gene TRBV6-1 combines with J gene TRBJ1-1; D not resolved. Trimming shortened V by 7 bases and J by 6 bases, and 9 bases separated the two germline ends. Germline CDR1 and CDR2: MNHNS and SASEGT. The CDR3 covers 11 residues.

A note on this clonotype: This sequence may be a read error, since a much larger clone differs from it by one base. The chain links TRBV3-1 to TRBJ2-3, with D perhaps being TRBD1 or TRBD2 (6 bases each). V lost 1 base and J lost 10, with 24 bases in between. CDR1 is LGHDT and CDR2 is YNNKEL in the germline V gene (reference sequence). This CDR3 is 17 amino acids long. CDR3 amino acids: CASSQAWLGGRIGAQYF. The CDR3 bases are TGTGCCAGCAGCCAAGCGTGGCTGGGGGGCCGTATTGGGGCGCAGTATTTT.

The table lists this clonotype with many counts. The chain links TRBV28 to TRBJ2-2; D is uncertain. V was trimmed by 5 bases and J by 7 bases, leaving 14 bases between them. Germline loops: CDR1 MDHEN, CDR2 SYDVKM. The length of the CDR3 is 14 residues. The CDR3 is CASSPEYSGGELFF. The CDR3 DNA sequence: TGTGCCAGCAGTCCCGAATATTCGGGCGGGGAGCTGTTTTTT.